The 15 T cell receptor beta chains below come from one sample, sequenced in a study of T cells expressing NK-cell markers. No DNA is given; TCRdb re-called the 5' RACE reads and lists each CDR3 protein once. The sample includes about 160,000 distinct CDR3 sequences. Sequenced: blood T cells: a sorted CD56 or NKG2C T cell subset, CD4+ or CD8+ T cells, or bulk PBMC T cells (not recorded which). Source of these receptors: a man between 18 and 69 years old in good health.

The V gene is TRBV27, the J gene TRBJ1-5; TCRdb proposes TRBD1, but this gene call is untestable without DNA. The CDR3 length is 16 residues. CDR1 is MNHEY and CDR2 is SMNVEV in the germline V gene (reference sequence). This CDR3 reads CASSLTGAGRNQPQHF.

J is TRBJ2-3 and V is TRBV20-1; the TRBD1 assignment by TCRdb is unverifiable without DNA. This CDR3 has 13 amino acids. Germline V CDR1 and CDR2: DFQATT, SNEGSKA (reference sequence). The CDR3 sequence is CSASPGPWDTQYF.

The V and J genes are TRBV12-3 or TRBV12-4 and TRBJ2-1; TCRdb returns TRBD1, unconfirmable since there is no DNA. CDR3 length equals 16 residues. This CDR3 reads CASSPLAGTAVLEQFF.

This rearrangement joins TRBV5-6 to TRBJ2-3; TCRdb returns TRBD1, unconfirmable since there is no DNA. CDR1 and CDR2 (germline): SGHDT, YYEEEE. The CDR3 extends over 17 amino acids. The CDR3 is CASSLAGWGGSTDTQYF.

CDR3 sequence: CATTGLASDTQYF. This rearrangement joins TRBV7-9 to TRBJ2-3; TCRdb proposes TRBD1, but this gene call is untestable without DNA. The CDR3 has 13 amino acids. Germline V gives CDR1 SEHNR, CDR2 FQNEAQ (reference sequence).

The gene calls are TRBV7-9 and TRBJ1-2; as DNA is missing, the TRBD1 call by TCRdb cannot be tested. Per the germline V gene, CDR1 is SEHNR and CDR2 is FQNEAQ (reference sequence). CDR3 length: 14 residues. CDR3 residues: CASSLAPQGDGYTF. The full variable domain, in which reference TRBV7-9 and TRBJ1-2 provide the parts outside the CDR3, is DTGVSQNPRHKITKRGQNVTFRCDPISEHNRLYWYRQTLGQGPEFLTYFQNEAQLEKSRLLSDRFSAERPKGSFSTLEIQRTEQGDSAMYLCASSLAPQGDGYTFGSGTRLTVV.

The chain combines TRBV27 with TRBJ1-1; the D call of TRBD1 rests on TCRdb alone, since no DNA is present to check it. There are 13 residues in the CDR3. Per the germline V gene, CDR1 is MNHEY and CDR2 is SMNVEV (reference sequence). The chain's CDR3 is CASRRGYGTEAFF.

The chain has TRBV11-2 and TRBJ2-4; TCRdb selects TRBD2, and the lack of DNA leaves this call unchecked. The CDR3 covers 16 residues. Germline CDR1 and CDR2: SGHAT and FQNNGV. CDR3 residues: CASSLVASGGVWIQYF.

V and J are TRBV7-9 and TRBJ1-1; TCRdb names TRBD1, which stays unverified in the absence of DNA. CDR3 length: 15 residues. Germline V gene sequence: CDR1 SEHNR, CDR2 FQNEAQ (reference sequence). The CDR3 region is CASSFRQAVNTEAFF.

The V call is TRBV19, the J call TRBJ2-1; with no DNA, the TCRdb D assignment of TRBD2 cannot be verified. Germline assignment: CDR1 LNHDA and CDR2 SQIVND (reference sequence). CDR3 size: 17 residues. Here the CDR3 reads CASSTLPLASEDNEQFF.

V and J are TRBV12-3 or TRBV12-4 and TRBJ1-2. The CDR3 runs 13 residues. The CDR3 here is CASSLGGIYGYTF.

The V gene is TRBV6-1, the J gene TRBJ2-2; TCRdb's assignment of TRBD2 cannot be checked, as there is no DNA. Per the germline V gene, CDR1 is MNHNS and CDR2 is SASEGT. The CDR3 runs 16 residues. CDR3 protein: CASSRLAGGADGELFF.

V is TRBV4-2 and J is TRBJ2-7; the D call from TCRdb, TRBD2, cannot be confirmed without DNA. The CDR3 loop spans 16 amino acids. The germline gives CDR1 LGHNA, CDR2 YNFKEQ. CDR3 region: CASSHEYGTSGYEQYF.

This rearrangement joins TRBV27 to TRBJ2-5; the D gene TCRdb calls, TRBD1, cannot be checked with no DNA. Germline CDR1 reads MNHEY; CDR2 reads SMNVEV (reference sequence). The CDR3 length is 13 residues. This CDR3 reads CASSRSGGETQYF.

V gene TRBV7-2 combines with J gene TRBJ2-7; TCRdb indicates TRBD2, and absent DNA this call remains unverified. There are 15 residues in the CDR3. CDR1 and CDR2 from the germline V gene are SGHTA and FQGNSA. This chain's CDR3 is CASSTTSGGAYEQYF.